The TCR beta chain described here comes from a study of T cell changes during pregnancy in multiple sclerosis. The V gene end was trimmed by 6 bases and the J gene end by 3 bases; junction bases not matched to a gene: 5. The length of the CDR3 is 15 residues. Germline V gene data show CDR1 as SNHLY and CDR2 as FYNNEI. Assay: immunoSEQ multiplex PCR; the TCRdb copy retains only in-frame clones and omits some. The table shows 35,000 to 50,000 clones, with about 87% occurring only once. This chain links TRBV2 with TRBJ2-3, with 11 bases lining up with TRBD2. The receptor's source is a female donor with multiple sclerosis, enrolled in a pregnancy study. This material consisted of CD4+ T cells from peripheral blood mononuclear cells, taken in the second trimester of pregnancy. The CDR3 is CASRAGTSGTDTQYF. The DNA of the CDR3 is TGTGCCAGCAGGGCCGGGACTAGCGGTACAGATACGCAGTATTTT. Combining the CDR3 with reference TRBV2 and TRBJ2-3 gives the whole variable domain EPEVTQTPSHQVTQMGQEVILRCVPISNHLYFYWYRQILGQKVEFLVSFYNNEISEKSEIFDDQFSVERPDGSNFTLKIRSTKLEDSAMYFCASRAGTSGTDTQYFGPGTRLTVL.